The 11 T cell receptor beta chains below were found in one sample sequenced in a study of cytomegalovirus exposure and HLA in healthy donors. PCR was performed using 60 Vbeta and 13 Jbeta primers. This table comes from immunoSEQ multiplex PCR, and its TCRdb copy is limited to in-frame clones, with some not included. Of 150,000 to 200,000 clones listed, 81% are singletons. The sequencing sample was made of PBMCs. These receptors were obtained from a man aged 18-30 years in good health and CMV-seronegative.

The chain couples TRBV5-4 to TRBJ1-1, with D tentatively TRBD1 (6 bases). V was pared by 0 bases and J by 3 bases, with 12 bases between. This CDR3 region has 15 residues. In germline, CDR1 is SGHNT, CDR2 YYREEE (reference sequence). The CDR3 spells CASSLDRVRDTEAFF. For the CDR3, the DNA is TGTGCCAGCAGCTTGGACAGGGTACGGGACACTGAAGCTTTCTTT.

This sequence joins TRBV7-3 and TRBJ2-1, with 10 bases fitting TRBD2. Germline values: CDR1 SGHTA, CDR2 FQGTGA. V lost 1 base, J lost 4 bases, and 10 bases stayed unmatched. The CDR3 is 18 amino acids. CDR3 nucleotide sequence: TGTGCCAGCAGCTTAAACCCCTCAACTAGCGGGACATACAATGAGCAGTTCTTC. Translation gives CASSLNPSTSGTYNEQFF.

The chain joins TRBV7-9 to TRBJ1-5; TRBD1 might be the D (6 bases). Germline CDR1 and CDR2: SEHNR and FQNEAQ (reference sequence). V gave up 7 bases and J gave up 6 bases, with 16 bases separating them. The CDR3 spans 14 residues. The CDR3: CASTPGEGSQPQHF. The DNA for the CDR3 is TGTGCCAGCACCCCAGGGGAAGGTAGTCAGCCCCAGCATTTT.

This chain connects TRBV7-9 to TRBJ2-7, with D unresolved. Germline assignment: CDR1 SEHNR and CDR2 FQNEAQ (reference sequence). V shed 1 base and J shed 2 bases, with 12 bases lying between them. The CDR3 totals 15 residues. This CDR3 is CASSLGQVLTYEQYF. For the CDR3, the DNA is TGTGCCAGCAGCTTAGGCCAGGTACTGACCTACGAGCAGTACTTC.

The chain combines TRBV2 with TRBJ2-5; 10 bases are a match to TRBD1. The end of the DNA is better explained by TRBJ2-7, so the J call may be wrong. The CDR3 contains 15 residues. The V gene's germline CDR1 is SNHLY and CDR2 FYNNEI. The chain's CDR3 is CASSTGQGVNYEQYF. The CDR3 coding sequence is TGTGCCAGCAGTACAGGACAGGGGGTGAACTACGAGCAGTACTTC.

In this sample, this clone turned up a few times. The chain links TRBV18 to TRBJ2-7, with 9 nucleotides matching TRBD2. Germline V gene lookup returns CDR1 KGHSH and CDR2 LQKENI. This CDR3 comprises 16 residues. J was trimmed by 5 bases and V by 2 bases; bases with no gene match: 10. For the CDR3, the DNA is TGTGCCAGCTCACCAAAGACAGCGGGAGGAACCCACGAGCAGTACTTC. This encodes CASSPKTAGGTHEQYF.

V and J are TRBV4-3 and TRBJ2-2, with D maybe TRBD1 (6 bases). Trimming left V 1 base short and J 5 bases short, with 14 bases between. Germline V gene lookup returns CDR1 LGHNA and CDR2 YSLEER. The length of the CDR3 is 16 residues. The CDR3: CASSQALRQVTGELFF. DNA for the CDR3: TGCGCCAGCAGCCAAGCTCTCCGACAGGTGACCGGGGAGCTGTTTTTT.

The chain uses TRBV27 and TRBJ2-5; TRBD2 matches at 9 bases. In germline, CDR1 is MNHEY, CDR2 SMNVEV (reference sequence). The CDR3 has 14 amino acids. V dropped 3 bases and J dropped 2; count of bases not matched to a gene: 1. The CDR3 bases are TGTGCCAGCAGTTTGCGGGGGGGACAAGAGACCCAGTACTTC. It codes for CASSLRGGQETQYF.

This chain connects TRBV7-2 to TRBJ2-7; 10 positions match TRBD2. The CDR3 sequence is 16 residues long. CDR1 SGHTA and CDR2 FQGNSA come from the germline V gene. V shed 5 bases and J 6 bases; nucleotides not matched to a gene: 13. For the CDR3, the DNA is TGTGCCAGCAGCCCCGCCGGGCTAGCGGGAGAGGTCGAGCAGTACTTC. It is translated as CASSPAGLAGEVEQYF.

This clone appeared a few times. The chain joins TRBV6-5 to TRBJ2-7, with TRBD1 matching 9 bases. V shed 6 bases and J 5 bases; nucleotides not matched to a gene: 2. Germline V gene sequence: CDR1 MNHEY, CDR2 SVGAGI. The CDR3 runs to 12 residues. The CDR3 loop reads CASRRTGDEQYF. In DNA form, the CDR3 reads TGTGCCAGCAGACGGACAGGGGACGAGCAGTACTTC.

CDR3 loop: CASSKSPGLAQHF. Here the CDR3 DNA reads TGTGCCAGTAGTAAGTCTCCAGGGTTAGCCCAGCATTTT. The V and J genes are TRBV19 and TRBJ1-5; D perhaps matches TRBD1 (5 bases). The length of the CDR3 is 13 residues. Germline V gene lookup returns CDR1 LNHDA and CDR2 SQIVND (reference sequence). V lost 4 bases and J 11 bases, leaving 15 bases between the germline ends.